The TCR beta chain described here comes from a study of regulatory T cells in long-lasting Graves disease. V was clipped by 3 bases and J by 1 base; unmatched bases: 5. This CDR3 is built from 16 residues. Germline loops: CDR1 LNHDA, CDR2 SQIVND (reference sequence). Documented time point: persistent/refractory GD, antithyroid drugs over 5 years with positive TRAb. PBMC-derived RNA was used for the TCR library. According to the study, TCR beta libraries were built with iRepertoire HTBI primers and CDR3-region Arm-PCR. One entry per CDR3 protein, called by TCRdb with MiXCR from the multiplex PCR reads. This sample has about 400,000 distinct CDR3 sequences, with around 20% found just once.

Sequenced here: peripheral blood mononuclear cells (PBMCs), sampled when the disease was refractory, from a patient treated with antithyroid drugs. The chain carries TRBV19 and TRBJ2-2; 7 bases are a match to TRBD1. This clonotype was sampled from a female donor with Graves disease. The CDR3 region has the DNA TGTGCCAGTAGTATCCAGGGACAGATGAACACCGGGGAGCTGTTTTTT. Its translation: CASSIQGQMNTGELFF.